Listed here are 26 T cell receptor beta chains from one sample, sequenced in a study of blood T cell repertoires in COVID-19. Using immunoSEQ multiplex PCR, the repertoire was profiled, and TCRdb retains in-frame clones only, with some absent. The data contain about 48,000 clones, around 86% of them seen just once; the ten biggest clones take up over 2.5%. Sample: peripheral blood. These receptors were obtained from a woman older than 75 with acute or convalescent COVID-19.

The CDR3: CASSRLLLNTEAFF. The CDR3 DNA reads as TGTGCCAGCAGCCGACTTTTACTGAACACTGAAGCTTTCTTT. J is TRBJ1-1 and V is TRBV14; D gene uncertain. The V and J ends lost 4 bases and 0 bases respectively, with 9 bases between them. The V gene's germline CDR1 is SGHDN and CDR2 FVKESK. This CDR3 region has 14 residues.

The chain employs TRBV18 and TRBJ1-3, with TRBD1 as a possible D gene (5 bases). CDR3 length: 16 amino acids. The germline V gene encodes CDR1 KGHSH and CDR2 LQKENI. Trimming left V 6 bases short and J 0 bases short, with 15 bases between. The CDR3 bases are TGTGCCAGCTCCGCCGTACAGGTCCCCTCTGGAAACACCATATATTTT. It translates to CASSAVQVPSGNTIYF.

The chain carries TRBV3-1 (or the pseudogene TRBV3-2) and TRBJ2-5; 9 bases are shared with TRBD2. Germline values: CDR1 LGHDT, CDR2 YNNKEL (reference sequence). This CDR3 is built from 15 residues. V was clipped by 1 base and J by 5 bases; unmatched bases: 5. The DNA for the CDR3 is TGTGCCAGCAGCCAAGGGGGACTAGCTTGGGAGACCCAGTACTTC. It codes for CASSQGGLAWETQYF.

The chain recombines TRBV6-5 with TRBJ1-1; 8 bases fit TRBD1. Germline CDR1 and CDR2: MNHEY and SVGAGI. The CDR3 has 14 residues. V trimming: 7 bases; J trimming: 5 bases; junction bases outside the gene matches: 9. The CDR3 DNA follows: TGTGCCAGCAACCTCGACAGGGGCGGGACTGAAGCTTTCTTT. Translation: CASNLDRGGTEAFF.

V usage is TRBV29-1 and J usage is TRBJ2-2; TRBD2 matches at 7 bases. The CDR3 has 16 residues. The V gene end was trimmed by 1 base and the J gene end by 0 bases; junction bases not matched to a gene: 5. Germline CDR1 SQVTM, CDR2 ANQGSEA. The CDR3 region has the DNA TGCAGCGTTGAAGCCCAGCGGGGCCCGAACACCGGGGAGCTGTTTTTT. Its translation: CSVEAQRGPNTGELFF.

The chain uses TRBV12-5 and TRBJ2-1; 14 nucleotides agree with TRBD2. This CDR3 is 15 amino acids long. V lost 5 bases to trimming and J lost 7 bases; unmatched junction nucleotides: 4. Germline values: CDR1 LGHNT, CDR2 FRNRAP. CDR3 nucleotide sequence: TGTGCTAGTGGTACGGGGACTAGCGGGAGAAATGAGCAGTTCTTC. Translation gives CASGTGTSGRNEQFF.

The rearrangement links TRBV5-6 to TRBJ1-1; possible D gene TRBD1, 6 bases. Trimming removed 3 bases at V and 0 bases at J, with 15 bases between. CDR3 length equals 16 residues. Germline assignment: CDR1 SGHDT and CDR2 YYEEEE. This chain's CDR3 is CASSWLAGDMNTEAFF. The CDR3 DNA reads TGTGCCAGCAGCTGGCTAGCAGGGGACATGAACACTGAAGCTTTCTTT.

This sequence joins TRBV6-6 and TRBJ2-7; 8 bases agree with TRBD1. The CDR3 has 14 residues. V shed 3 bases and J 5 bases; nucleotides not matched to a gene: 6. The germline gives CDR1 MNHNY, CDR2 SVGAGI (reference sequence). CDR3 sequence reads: CASSYSDRANEQYF. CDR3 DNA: TGTGCCAGCAGTTATTCGGACAGGGCGAACGAGCAGTACTTC.

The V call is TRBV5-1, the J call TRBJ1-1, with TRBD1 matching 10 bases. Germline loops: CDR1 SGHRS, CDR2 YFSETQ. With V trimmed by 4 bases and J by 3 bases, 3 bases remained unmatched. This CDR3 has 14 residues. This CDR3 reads CASSPGTGDTEAFF. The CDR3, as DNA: TGCGCCAGCAGCCCTGGGACAGGGGACACTGAAGCTTTCTTT.

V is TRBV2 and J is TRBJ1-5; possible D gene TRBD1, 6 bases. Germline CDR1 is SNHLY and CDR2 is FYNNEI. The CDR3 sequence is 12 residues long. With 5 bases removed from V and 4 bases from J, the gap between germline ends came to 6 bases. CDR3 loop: CASSTGNQPQHF. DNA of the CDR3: TGTGCCAGCAGTACAGGGAATCAGCCCCAGCATTTT. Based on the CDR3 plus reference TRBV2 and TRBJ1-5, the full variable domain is EPEVTQTPSHQVTQMGQEVILRCVPISNHLYFYWYRQILGQKVEFLVSFYNNEISEKSEIFDDQFSVERPDGSNFTLKIRSTKLEDSAMYFCASSTGNQPQHFGDGTRLSIL.

This chain's CDR3 is CASRDRGEAFF. CDR3 coding DNA: TGTGCCAGTAGGGACAGAGGTGAAGCTTTCTTT. V gene TRBV19 combines with J gene TRBJ1-1, with D maybe TRBD1 (6 bases). The CDR3 runs to 11 residues. Germline CDR1 LNHDA, CDR2 SQIVND (reference sequence). The V end lost 6 bases, the J end lost 7 bases, and 9 bases lay between the germline ends.

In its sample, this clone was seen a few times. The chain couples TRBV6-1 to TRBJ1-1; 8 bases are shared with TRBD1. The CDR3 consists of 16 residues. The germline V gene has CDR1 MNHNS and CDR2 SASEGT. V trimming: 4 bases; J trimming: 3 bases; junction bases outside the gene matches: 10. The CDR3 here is CASSAVRTGTDTEAFF. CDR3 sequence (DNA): TGTGCCAGCAGTGCAGTTAGGACAGGGACGGACACTGAAGCTTTCTTT.

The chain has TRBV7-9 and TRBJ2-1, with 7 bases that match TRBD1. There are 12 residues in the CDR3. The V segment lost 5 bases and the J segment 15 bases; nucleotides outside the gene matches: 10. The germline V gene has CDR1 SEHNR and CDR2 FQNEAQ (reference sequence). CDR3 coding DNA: TGTGCCAGCAGCGTACCGGGACAGAATGCGTTCTTC. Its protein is CASSVPGQNAFF.

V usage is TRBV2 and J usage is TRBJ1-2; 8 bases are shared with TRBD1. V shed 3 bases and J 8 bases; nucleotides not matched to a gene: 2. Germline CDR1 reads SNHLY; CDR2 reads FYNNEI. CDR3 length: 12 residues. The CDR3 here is CASSDTGGGYTF. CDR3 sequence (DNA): TGTGCCAGCAGTGATACAGGGGGAGGCTACACCTTC.

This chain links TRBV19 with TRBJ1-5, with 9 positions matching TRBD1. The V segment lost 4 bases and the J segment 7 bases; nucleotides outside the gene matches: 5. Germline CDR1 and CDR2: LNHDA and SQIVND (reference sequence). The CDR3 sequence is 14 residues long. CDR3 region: CASSTQGAGQPQHF. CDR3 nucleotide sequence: TGTGCCAGTAGTACACAGGGGGCAGGGCAGCCCCAGCATTTT. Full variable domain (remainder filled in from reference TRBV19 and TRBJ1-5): DGGITQSPKYLFRKEGQNVTLSCEQNLNHDAMYWYRQDPGQGLRLIYYSQIVNDFQKGDIAEGYSVSREKKESFPLTVTSAQKNPTAFYLCASSTQGAGQPQHFGDGTRLSIL.

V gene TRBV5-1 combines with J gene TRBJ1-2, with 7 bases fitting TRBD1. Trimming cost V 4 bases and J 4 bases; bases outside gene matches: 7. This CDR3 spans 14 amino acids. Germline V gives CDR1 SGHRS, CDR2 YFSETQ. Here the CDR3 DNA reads TGCGCCAGCAGCATTGGGACAGCAGCCTATGGCTACACCTTC. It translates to CASSIGTAAYGYTF.

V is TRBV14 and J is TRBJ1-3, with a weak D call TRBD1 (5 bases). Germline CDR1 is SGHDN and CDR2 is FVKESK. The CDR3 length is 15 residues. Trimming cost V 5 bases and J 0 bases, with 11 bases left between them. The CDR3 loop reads CASSAQTVSGNTIYF. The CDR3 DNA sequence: TGTGCCAGCAGCGCGCAGACAGTCTCTGGAAACACCATATATTTT. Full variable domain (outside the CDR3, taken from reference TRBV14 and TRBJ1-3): EAGVTQFPSHSVIEKGQTVTLRCDPISGHDNLYWYRRVMGKEIKFLLHFVKESKQDESGMPNNRFLAERTGGTYSTLKVQPAELEDSGVYFCASSAQTVSGNTIYFGEGSWLTVV.

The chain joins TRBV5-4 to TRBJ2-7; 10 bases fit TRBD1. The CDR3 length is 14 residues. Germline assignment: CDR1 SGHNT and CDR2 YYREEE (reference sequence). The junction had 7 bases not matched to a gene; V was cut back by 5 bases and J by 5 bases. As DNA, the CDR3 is TGTGCCAGCAGTAGCTGGGACAGGGGACACGAGCAGTACTTC. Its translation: CASSSWDRGHEQYF.

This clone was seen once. The CDR3 DNA sequence: TGCGCCAGCAGCTTGGAGGCAGGGAAGAATGAAAAACTGTTTTTT. Translated, it gives CASSLEAGKNEKLFF. V gene TRBV5-1 combines with J gene TRBJ1-4; tentatively, D is TRBD1 (5 bases). The CDR3 has 15 residues. V was cut by 0 bases and J by 5 bases, with 11 bases left in between. Germline V gene sequence: CDR1 SGHRS, CDR2 YFSETQ.

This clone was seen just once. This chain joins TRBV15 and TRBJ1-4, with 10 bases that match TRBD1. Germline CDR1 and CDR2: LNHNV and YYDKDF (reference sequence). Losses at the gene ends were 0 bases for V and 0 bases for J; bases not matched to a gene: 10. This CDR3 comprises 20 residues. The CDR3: CATSRDQLWDRGSTNEKLFF. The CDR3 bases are TGTGCCACCAGCAGAGATCAATTGTGGGACAGGGGATCAACTAATGAAAAACTGTTTTTT.

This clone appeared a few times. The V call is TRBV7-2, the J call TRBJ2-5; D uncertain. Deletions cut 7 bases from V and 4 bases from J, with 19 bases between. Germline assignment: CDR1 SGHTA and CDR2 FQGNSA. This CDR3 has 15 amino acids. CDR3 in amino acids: CASTLGRSSPETQYF. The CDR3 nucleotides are TGTGCCAGCACCCTAGGAAGGTCTTCCCCAGAGACCCAGTACTTC.

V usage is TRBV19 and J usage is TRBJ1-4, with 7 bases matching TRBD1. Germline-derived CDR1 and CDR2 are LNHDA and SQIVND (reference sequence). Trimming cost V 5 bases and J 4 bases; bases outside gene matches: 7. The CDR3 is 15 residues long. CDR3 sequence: CASSPGTVINEKLFF. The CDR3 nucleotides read TGTGCCAGTAGTCCGGGGACAGTGATTAATGAAAAACTGTTTTTT.

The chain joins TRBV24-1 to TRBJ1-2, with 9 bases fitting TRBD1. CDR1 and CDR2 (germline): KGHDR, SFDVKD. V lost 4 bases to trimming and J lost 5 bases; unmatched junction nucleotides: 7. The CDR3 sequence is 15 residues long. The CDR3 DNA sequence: TGTGCCACCAGTGAGCGGACAGGGGTGAGGTATGGCTACACCTTC. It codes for CATSERTGVRYGYTF.

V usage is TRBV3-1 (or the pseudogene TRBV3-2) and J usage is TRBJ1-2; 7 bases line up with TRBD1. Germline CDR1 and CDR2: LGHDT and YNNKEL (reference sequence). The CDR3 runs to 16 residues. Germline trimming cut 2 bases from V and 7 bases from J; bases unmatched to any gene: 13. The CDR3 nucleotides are TGTGCCAGCAGCCAACGGCTAGGGGGCGCTTCTCCTGGCTACACCTTC. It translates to CASSQRLGGASPGYTF.

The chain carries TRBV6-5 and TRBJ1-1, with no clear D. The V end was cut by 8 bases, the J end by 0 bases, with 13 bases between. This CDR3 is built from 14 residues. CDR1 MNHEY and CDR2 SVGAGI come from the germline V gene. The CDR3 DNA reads TGTGCCAGCTGTTCGGGGATGATGAACACTGAAGCTTTCTTT. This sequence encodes CASCSGMMNTEAFF.

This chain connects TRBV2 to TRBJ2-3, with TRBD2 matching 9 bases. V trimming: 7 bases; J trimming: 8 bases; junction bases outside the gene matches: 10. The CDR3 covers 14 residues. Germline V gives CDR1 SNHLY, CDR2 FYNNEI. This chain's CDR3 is CASKSGGIIPTQYF. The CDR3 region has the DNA TGTGCCAGCAAGAGCGGGGGGATAATCCCTACGCAGTATTTT.